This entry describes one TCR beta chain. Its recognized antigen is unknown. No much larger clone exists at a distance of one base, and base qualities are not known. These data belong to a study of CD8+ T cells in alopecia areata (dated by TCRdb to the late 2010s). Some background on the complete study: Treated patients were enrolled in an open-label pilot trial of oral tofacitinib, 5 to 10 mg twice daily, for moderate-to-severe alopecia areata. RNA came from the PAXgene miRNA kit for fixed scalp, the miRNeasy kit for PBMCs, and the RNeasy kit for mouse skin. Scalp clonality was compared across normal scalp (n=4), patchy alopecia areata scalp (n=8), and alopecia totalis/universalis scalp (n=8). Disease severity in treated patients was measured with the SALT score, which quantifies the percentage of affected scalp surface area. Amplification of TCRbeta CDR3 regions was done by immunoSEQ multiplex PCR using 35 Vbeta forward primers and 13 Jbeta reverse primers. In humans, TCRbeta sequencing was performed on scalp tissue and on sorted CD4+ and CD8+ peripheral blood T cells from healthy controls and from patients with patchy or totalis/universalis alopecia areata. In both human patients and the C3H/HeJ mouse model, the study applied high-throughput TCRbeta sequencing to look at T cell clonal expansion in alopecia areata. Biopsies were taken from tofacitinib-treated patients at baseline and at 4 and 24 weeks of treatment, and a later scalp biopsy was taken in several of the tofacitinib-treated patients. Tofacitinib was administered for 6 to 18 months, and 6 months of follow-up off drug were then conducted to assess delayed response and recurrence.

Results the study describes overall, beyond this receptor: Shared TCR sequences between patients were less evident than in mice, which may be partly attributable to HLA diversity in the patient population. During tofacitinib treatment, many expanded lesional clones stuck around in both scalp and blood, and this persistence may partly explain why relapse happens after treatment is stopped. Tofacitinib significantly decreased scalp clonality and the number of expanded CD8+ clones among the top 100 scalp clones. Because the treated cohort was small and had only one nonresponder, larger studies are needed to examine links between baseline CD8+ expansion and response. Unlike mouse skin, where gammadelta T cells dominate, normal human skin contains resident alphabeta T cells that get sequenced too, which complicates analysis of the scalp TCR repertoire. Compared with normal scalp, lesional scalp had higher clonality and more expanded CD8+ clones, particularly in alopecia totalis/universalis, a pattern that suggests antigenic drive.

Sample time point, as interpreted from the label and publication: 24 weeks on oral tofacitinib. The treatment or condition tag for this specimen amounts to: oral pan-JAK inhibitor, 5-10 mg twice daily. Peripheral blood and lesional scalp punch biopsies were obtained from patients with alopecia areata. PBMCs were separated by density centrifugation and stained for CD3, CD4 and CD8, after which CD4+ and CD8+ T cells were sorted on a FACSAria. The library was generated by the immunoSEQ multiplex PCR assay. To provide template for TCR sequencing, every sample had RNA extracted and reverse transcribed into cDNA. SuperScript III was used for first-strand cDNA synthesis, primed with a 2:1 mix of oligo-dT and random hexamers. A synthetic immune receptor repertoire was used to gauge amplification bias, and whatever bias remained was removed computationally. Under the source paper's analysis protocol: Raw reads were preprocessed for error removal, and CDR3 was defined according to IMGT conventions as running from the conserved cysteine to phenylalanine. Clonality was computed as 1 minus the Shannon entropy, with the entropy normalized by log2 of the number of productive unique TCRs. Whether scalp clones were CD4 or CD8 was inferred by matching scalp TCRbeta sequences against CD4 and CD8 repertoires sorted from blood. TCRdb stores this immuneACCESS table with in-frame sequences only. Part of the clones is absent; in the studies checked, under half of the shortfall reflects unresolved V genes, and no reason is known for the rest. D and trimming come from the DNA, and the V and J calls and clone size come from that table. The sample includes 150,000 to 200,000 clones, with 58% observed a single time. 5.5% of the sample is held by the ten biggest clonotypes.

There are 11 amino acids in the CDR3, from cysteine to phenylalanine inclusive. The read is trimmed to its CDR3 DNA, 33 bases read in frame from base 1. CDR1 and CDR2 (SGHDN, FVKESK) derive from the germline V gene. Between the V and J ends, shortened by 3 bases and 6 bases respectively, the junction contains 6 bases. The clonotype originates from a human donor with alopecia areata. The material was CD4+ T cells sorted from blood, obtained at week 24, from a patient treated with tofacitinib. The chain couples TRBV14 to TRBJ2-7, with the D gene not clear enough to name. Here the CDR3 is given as CASSHNSEQYF. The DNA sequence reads TGTGCCAGCAGCCATAATAGCGAGCAGTACTTC.